This T cell receptor (beta chain) was sequenced in a study of beta chain features in type 1 diabetes. Remarks on this clone: Its target is not known. This sample also contains other DNA sequences that code for the same CDR3.

Broader study findings: Type 1 diabetes patients had TCRB CDR3s that were shorter (moderately but significantly so) in all four CD4+ subsets. There was no resolution here of whether HLA type influences TCRB rearrangement.

It was via CD45RO/CCR7/CD25/CD127/CD95/CD27 that CD4+ naive, central memory, regulatory and stem cell-like memory cells were sorted. The CDR3 consists of 16 residues. With 4 bases clipped from V and 7 bases from J, the junction kept 6 bases outside the gene matches. Germline V lookup: CDR1 SEHNR, CDR2 FQNEAQ (reference sequence). Every bit of the isolated RNA underwent reverse transcription, so sequencing read expressed TCRB transcripts. Data came from immunoSEQ multiplex PCR; TCRdb stores just in-frame clones and leaves some out. The repertoire holds around 430,000 clones, 25% to 35% seen once, with 0.05% to 0.065% in the top ten.

The sample comprised naive CD4+ T cells from blood. The receptor was isolated from a man aged 18 to 30 in good health. This chain joins TRBV7-9 and TRBJ2-1, with TRBD2 matching 14 bases. CDR3 nucleotide sequence: TGTGCCAGCAGCTCCCCGGGACTAGCGGGAGCAAATGAGCAGTTCTTC. It encodes CASSSPGLAGANEQFF.